A selection of T cell receptor beta chains follows, all from one sample in a study of Graves' ophthalmopathy and Graves' hyperthyroidism. TCRdb ran MiXCR on the multiplex PCR reads and lists one entry per CDR3 protein. The sample carries around 1,000,000 distinct CDR3 sequences, 36% recorded once. The specimen was peripheral blood or thyroid tissue (not recorded which). The receptors come from an adult man with Graves' hyperthyroidism. CDR3s include the opening cysteine and the closing phenylalanine or tryptophan. The D gene is left open where the match is weak. Clone size appears in some rows only: once, few, many, or a class for an expanded clone.

D gene	J gene	V gene	clone size	CDR3 protein	CDR3 DNA
.	TRBJ1-6	TRBV7-8	many	CASSLEGASNSPLHF	TGTGCCAGCAGCTTAGAGGGTGCGAGTAATTCACCCCTCCACTTT
TRBD1	TRBJ1-1	TRBV7-8	many	CASKRDRGDTEAFF	TGTGCCAGCAAGAGGGACAGGGGGGACACTGAAGCTTTCTTT
TRBD1	TRBJ1-1	TRBV19	many	CASFTGAWNTEAFF	TGTGCCAGTTTCACAGGGGCCTGGAACACTGAAGCTTTCTTT
.	TRBJ1-5	TRBV19	many	CASTIGRLSNQPQHF	TGTGCCAGTACCATCGGAAGGCTTAGCAATCAGCCCCAGCATTTT
TRBD2	TRBJ2-2	TRBV5-8	few	CASSSGGLAGGGTGELFF	TGTGCCAGCAGCTCCGGCGGACTAGCGGGAGGAGGTACCGGGGAGCTGTTTTTT
TRBD1	TRBJ1-2	TRBV7-8	.	CASRSGTAGYTF	TGTGCCAGCAGGTCTGGGACAGCGGGCTACACCTTC
.	TRBJ2-5	TRBV24-1	.	CATSDVTPQETQYF	TGTGCCACCAGTGACGTGACACCCCAAGAGACCCAGTACTTC
.	TRBJ1-3	TRBV7-2	.	CASSLIQTGLSLNTIYF	TGTGCCAGCAGCTTAATCCAAACAGGGTTAAGCTTGAACACCATATATTTT
TRBD2	TRBJ2-5	TRBV9	many	CASSGTLLAGIQETQYF	TGTGCCAGCAGCGGAACCTTGCTAGCGGGGATCCAAGAGACCCAGTACTTC
.	TRBJ2-2	TRBV2	.	CASAGNTGELFF	TGTGCCAGCGCGGGTAACACCGGGGAGCTGTTTTTT
TRBD1	TRBJ2-2	TRBV13	.	CASSLDRGQNTGELFF	TGTGCCAGCAGCCTAGACAGGGGTCAGAACACCGGGGAGCTGTTTTTT
.	TRBJ2-2	TRBV19	many	CASSTRWDGGELFF	TGTGCCAGTAGTACTCGGTGGGACGGAGGGGAGCTGTTTTTT
.	TRBJ2-7	TRBV2	many	CASTSYEQYF	TGTGCCAGCACATCCTACGAGCAGTACTTC
.	TRBJ2-5	TRBV7-8	many	CASSLRPRAAQETQYF	TGTGCCAGCAGCTTAAGGCCCCGGGCGGCGCAAGAGACCCAGTACTTC
TRBD1	TRBJ1-4	TRBV7-8	many	CASSTDRVANEKLFF	TGTGCCAGCAGCACTGACAGGGTTGCTAATGAAAAACTGTTTTTT
TRBD1	TRBJ1-2	TRBV19	once	CASSPTRDSLLNYGYTF	TGTGCCAGTAGCCCGACGAGGGACAGTCTTTTAAACTATGGCTACACCTTC
.	TRBJ2-5	TRBV7-6	.	CASSLTDEGETQYF	TGCGCCAGCAGCCTGACAGATGAAGGAGAGACCCAGTACTTC
.	TRBJ2-7	TRBV29-1	.	CSVGRESYEQYF	TGCAGCGTTGGCCGGGAATCCTACGAGCAGTACTTC
.	TRBJ1-6	TRBV6-1	many	CASNQRNNSPLHF	TGTGCCAGCAATCAGCGCAATAATTCACCCCTCCACTTT
.	TRBJ1-2	TRBV2	many	CASSDGTRRRVGYTF	TGTGCCAGCAGTGACGGGACGCGGCGCCGGGTCGGCTACACCTTC
.	TRBJ1-1	TRBV7-7	.	CASTTRAGPNTEAFF	TGTGCCAGCACTACCCGGGCCGGACCGAACACTGAAGCTTTCTTT
.	TRBJ2-2	TRBV25-1	many	CASSELAEPTNTGELFF	TGTGCCAGCAGTGAATTGGCCGAGCCTACGAACACCGGGGAGCTGTTTTTT
TRBD1	TRBJ2-5	TRBV7-8	.	CASTRDRAIQTQYF	TGTGCCAGCACTCGGGACAGGGCGATTCAAACCCAGTACTTC
.	TRBJ1-5	TRBV7-8	many	CASSFGAGASRQPQHF	TGTGCCAGCAGCTTTGGGGCAGGGGCGTCACGTCAGCCCCAGCATTTT
TRBD1	TRBJ2-7	TRBV10-3	many	CAIHRGRIDYEQYF	TGTGCCATCCACAGGGGGCGCATTGATTACGAGCAGTACTTC
.	TRBJ2-7	TRBV2	.	CASSEAPGTNSYEQYF	TGTGCCAGCAGTGAAGCGCCCGGGACCAACTCCTACGAGCAGTACTTC
.	TRBJ2-5	TRBV20-1	.	CSARGGEAQYF	TGCAGTGCTAGAGGAGGAGAGGCCCAGTACTTC
TRBD1	TRBJ1-2	TRBV15	.	CATSRAGTGGNYGYTF	TGTGCCACCAGCAGAGCCGGGACAGGGGGCAACTATGGCTACACCTTC
.	TRBJ2-5	TRBV7-2	many	CASSSPGDLETQYF	TGTGCCAGCAGCTCCCCGGGCGATTTAGAGACCCAGTACTTC
.	TRBJ2-7	TRBV11-2	.	CASSSSGRAGYYEQYF	TGTGCCAGCAGCTCATCGGGTCGGGCGGGCTACTACGAGCAGTACTTC
.	TRBJ2-5	TRBV7-2	.	CASSLATGLGETQYF	TGTGCCAGCAGCTTAGCGACAGGTCTGGGAGAGACCCAGTACTTC
.	TRBJ1-2	TRBV20-1	many	CSARDQVTTNYGYTF	TGCAGTGCTAGAGATCAAGTCACGACTAACTATGGCTACACCTTC
.	TRBJ1-1	TRBV2	many	CASSDGFGSTEAFF	TGTGCCAGCAGTGATGGTTTTGGGAGCACTGAAGCTTTCTTT
TRBD1	TRBJ2-5	TRBV7-6	many	CASSLLVTGVRTQYF	TGTGCCAGCAGCTTACTAGTAACAGGGGTGAGGACCCAGTACTTC
.	TRBJ1-5	TRBV12-3/TRBV12-4	many	CASSGQYSNQPQHF	TGTGCCAGCAGTGGACAGTATAGCAATCAGCCCCAGCATTTT
.	TRBJ1-2	TRBV7-9	many	CASSLVSGGGYTF	TGTGCCAGCAGCTTAGTTTCCGGGGGTGGCTACACCTTC
TRBD1	TRBJ1-4	TRBV5-1	.	CASSGNRGRDEKLFF	TGCGCCAGCAGCGGAAACAGGGGGCGAGATGAAAAACTGTTTTTT
.	TRBJ1-1	TRBV7-8	.	CASSEHLANTEAFF	TGTGCCAGCAGCGAACATCTCGCGAACACTGAAGCTTTCTTT
.	TRBJ2-3	TRBV19	few	CASKVGSTDTQYF	TGTGCCAGTAAGGTGGGAAGCACAGATACGCAGTATTTT
TRBD1	TRBJ2-7	TRBV10-3	many	CAIRKTGGDEQYF	TGTGCCATCAGAAAGACAGGGGGCGACGAGCAGTACTTC
.	TRBJ2-7	TRBV20-1	many	CSARVNKLGLRGEQYF	TGCAGTGCTAGAGTAAACAAACTAGGGTTGAGGGGCGAGCAGTACTTC
TRBD1	TRBJ2-5	TRBV2	few	CASSYSSARGLETQYF	TGTGCCAGCAGTTACTCGTCGGCCAGGGGGCTTGAGACCCAGTACTTC
.	TRBJ1-1	TRBV29-1	many	CSALPGRQNTEAFF	TGCAGCGCGTTACCGGGACGCCAGAACACTGAAGCTTTCTTT
.	TRBJ1-5	TRBV6-2/TRBV6-3	few	CASRDGGNSNQPQHF	TGTGCCAGCAGGGACGGGGGCAACAGCAATCAGCCCCAGCATTTT
.	TRBJ2-5	TRBV9	.	CASTNKPPQRGQETQYF	TGTGCCAGCACAAATAAACCACCACAGAGAGGCCAAGAGACCCAGTACTTC
TRBD1	TRBJ1-1	TRBV5-5	many	CASSSNRGWAFF	TGTGCCAGCAGCTCTAACAGGGGTTGGGCTTTCTTT
TRBD2	TRBJ2-5	TRBV10-3	.	CAISVPGLKQETQYF	TGTGCCATCAGTGTCCCGGGACTAAAACAAGAGACCCAGTACTTC
TRBD1	TRBJ2-3	TRBV12-3/TRBV12-4	.	CANGQGYTQYF	TGTGCCAACGGACAGGGATATACGCAGTATTTT